This passage covers 30 T cell receptor beta chains from one sample sequenced in a study of CXCR4 blockade with PD-1 therapy in pancreatic cancer. This table comes from immunoSEQ multiplex PCR, and its TCRdb copy is limited to in-frame clones, with some not included. Among about 15,000 clones listed, over 55% were seen once. The sample was tumor tissue. These receptors were collected from a human donor with pancreatic ductal adenocarcinoma.

This sequence joins TRBV19 and TRBJ2-7, with 9 bases lining up with TRBD2. Looked up from germline, CDR1 is LNHDA and CDR2 is SQIVND (reference sequence). The trim removed 6 bases at V and 9 bases at J, leaving 12 bases unmatched. There are 14 residues in the CDR3. The CDR3 loop reads CASRQDSGGPVQYF. Here the CDR3 DNA reads TGTGCCAGTAGACAAGATAGCGGGGGCCCTGTGCAGTACTTC.

The chain combines TRBV19 with TRBJ2-7, with D maybe TRBD1 (5 bases). The CDR3 has 13 residues. V shed 3 bases and J shed 5 bases, with 11 bases lying between them. CDR1 is LNHDA, CDR2 SQIVND, per germline (reference sequence). The CDR3 loop is CASSMAGINEQYF. The DNA for the CDR3 is TGTGCCAGTAGTATGGCAGGGATCAACGAGCAGTACTTC.

A single count supports this clone. The V gene is TRBV30, the J gene TRBJ2-5; TRBD1 aligns across 7 bases. The germline gives CDR1 GTSNPN, CDR2 SVGIG (reference sequence). The junction had 4 bases not matched to a gene; V was cut back by 0 bases and J by 0 bases. This CDR3 contains 15 residues. CDR3 sequence reads: CAWSVLRGYQETQYF. In nucleotides, the CDR3 is TGTGCCTGGAGTGTACTCAGGGGGTACCAAGAGACCCAGTACTTC.

This rearrangement joins TRBV19 to TRBJ1-4; possible D gene TRBD1, 5 bases. The germline V gene has CDR1 LNHDA and CDR2 SQIVND (reference sequence). Trimming stripped 7 bases from V and 8 bases from J, with 20 bases between. This CDR3 contains 15 residues. CDR3 residues: CASTFQGGLYEKLFF. CDR3 DNA: TGTGCCAGTACTTTTCAGGGTGGCCTGTACGAAAAACTGTTTTTT.

The V and J genes are TRBV28 and TRBJ2-1, with no clear D. This CDR3 is built from 13 residues. CDR1 and CDR2 (germline): MDHEN, SYDVKM. V lost 3 bases and J 3 bases, leaving 6 bases between the germline ends. The CDR3 DNA reads as TGTGCCAGCAGTTTTCGCAACTACAATGAGCAGTTCTTC. Its protein product is CASSFRNYNEQFF.

The chain has TRBV19 and TRBJ1-1, with D possibly TRBD1 on 5 matching bases. The V end lost 3 bases, the J end lost 4 bases, and 15 bases lay between the germline ends. CDR1 LNHDA and CDR2 SQIVND come from the germline V gene (reference sequence). This CDR3 is 15 amino acids long. The CDR3 is CASSIGRWGGTEAFF. DNA of the CDR3: TGTGCCAGTAGTATCGGTAGGTGGGGGGGCACTGAAGCTTTCTTT.

This clone appeared a single time. V usage is TRBV28 and J usage is TRBJ1-3, with D unclear. V gave up 5 bases and J gave up 0 bases, with 11 bases separating them. The CDR3 has 15 amino acids. The germline CDR1 and CDR2 sequences are MDHEN and SYDVKM. CDR3 region: CASSITVRSGNTIYF. The CDR3 bases are TGTGCCAGCAGTATTACGGTTCGCTCTGGAAACACCATATATTTT.

The V and J genes are TRBV19 and TRBJ1-6; TRBD1 matches at 9 bases. Trimming at V came to 6 bases and at J to 10 bases, leaving 7 bases not matched to a gene. CDR1 is LNHDA and CDR2 is SQIVND in the germline V gene (reference sequence). The CDR3 length is 14 residues. The DNA for the CDR3 is TGTGCCAGTAGGAGGGACAGGGATGGCTCACCCCTCCACTTT. Protein product: CASRRDRDGSPLHF.

This clone was counted between two and nine times. The J gene is TRBJ2-5, the V gene TRBV19; D is undetermined. V lost 6 bases and J lost 1, with 9 bases in between. The germline V gene encodes CDR1 LNHDA and CDR2 SQIVND (reference sequence). The CDR3 sequence is 13 residues long. CDR3 sequence: CASSGPSQETQYF. The CDR3 nucleotides are TGTGCCAGTAGCGGACCTAGCCAAGAGACCCAGTACTTC.

This clone was observed a single time. The chain links TRBV19 to TRBJ1-2, with 8 bases aligning to TRBD1. The junction had 12 bases not matched to a gene; V was cut back by 7 bases and J by 5 bases. This CDR3 spans 15 amino acids. Per germline, CDR1 LNHDA and CDR2 SQIVND (reference sequence). The CDR3 DNA is TGTGCCAGTATGGTGACAGGGGCTCCGATGTATGGCTACACCTTC. Its protein product is CASMVTGAPMYGYTF.

This clone was seen more than once but under ten times. The chain joins TRBV18 to TRBJ2-5, with unresolved D. The CDR3 has 12 amino acids. Trimming took off 4 bases at V and 5 bases at J, with 8 bases between the two ends. Germline V lookup: CDR1 KGHSH, CDR2 LQKENI. The CDR3 region has the DNA TGTGCCAGCTCACAAGAAGGCGAGACCCAGTACTTC. The encoded protein is CASSQEGETQYF.

This clone is medium-sized. The chain joins TRBV11-3 to TRBJ2-7; a possible D gene is TRBD2 (5 bases). The germline gives CDR1 SGHNT, CDR2 YENEEA. The CDR3 has 15 amino acids. V dropped 1 base and J dropped 4 bases, with 14 bases sitting between them. The CDR3 here is CASSLGVGEGYEQYF. CDR3 nucleotide sequence: TGTGCCAGCAGCTTAGGGGTGGGAGAAGGGTACGAGCAGTACTTC.

A few counts support this clone. The chain couples TRBV9 to TRBJ1-1; no definite D call. Trimming stripped 0 bases from V and 3 bases from J, with 6 bases between. The CDR3 spans 13 residues. CDR1 is SGDLS and CDR2 is YYNGEE in the germline V gene. CDR3 DNA sequence: TGTGCCAGCAGCGTAGAAGGGTACACTGAAGCTTTCTTT. Translated, it gives CASSVEGYTEAFF. The full variable domain, with the rest looked up from reference TRBV9 and TRBJ1-1, is DSGVTQTPKHLITATGQRVTLRCSPRSGDLSVYWYQQSLDQGLQFLIQYYNGEERAKGNILERFSAQQFPDLHSELNLSSLELGDSALYFCASSVEGYTEAFFGQGTRLTVV.

The genes are TRBV14 and TRBJ2-7; D is uncertain. This CDR3 region has 14 residues. From germline, CDR1 is SGHDN and CDR2 FVKESK. V dropped 2 bases and J dropped 2 bases, with 10 bases sitting between them. The CDR3 nucleotides read TGTGCCAGCAGCCAACCTAACCGTCCCTACGAGCAGTACTTC. Encoded protein: CASSQPNRPYEQYF.

This sequence joins TRBV29-1 and TRBJ2-3; 9 bases are a match to TRBD2. The CDR3 sequence is 13 residues long. Trimming removed 6 bases from V and 5 bases from J; junction bases left unmatched: 6. CDR1 and CDR2 (germline): SQVTM, ANQGSEA. The DNA of the CDR3 is TGCAGCGTCTTAGCGGGAGTTATAGATACGCAGTATTTT. Its translation: CSVLAGVIDTQYF.

This sequence joins TRBV14 and TRBJ2-3, with TRBD2 identical over 10 bases. J was trimmed by 0 bases and V by 4 bases; bases with no gene match: 4. The CDR3 has 16 residues. Germline V lookup: CDR1 SGHDN, CDR2 FVKESK. The CDR3 region has the DNA TGTGCCAGCAGCCCCGGGACTAGCGAGAGCACAGATACGCAGTATTTT. The encoded protein is CASSPGTSESTDTQYF.

The J gene is TRBJ2-1, the V gene TRBV10-2; TRBD2 matches at 7 bases. The V segment lost 10 bases and the J segment 4 bases; nucleotides outside the gene matches: 13. CDR3 size: 15 residues. Germline CDR1 is WSHSY and CDR2 is SAAADI. DNA of the CDR3: TGCGCCACCGTGCCCGGGCCTAGCGGATACAATGAGCAGTTCTTC. This encodes CATVPGPSGYNEQFF.

Note on this clone: Its ends do not fully match the called genes, so a read error is possible. The V and J genes are TRBV30 and TRBJ2-2; 7 nucleotides agree with TRBD2. The germline V gene encodes CDR1 GTSNPN and CDR2 SVGIG (reference sequence). CDR3 length equals 16 residues. CDR3 protein: CAWSPRASGNTGELFF. The CDR3 DNA is TGTGCTTGGAGCCCTCGGGCTAGCGGGAACACCGGGGAGCTGTTTTTT.

This clone was observed a single time. The chain is built from TRBV29-1 and TRBJ1-1, with a tentative D call TRBD1 (6 bases). The V gene's germline CDR1 is SQVTM and CDR2 ANQGSEA. This CDR3 region has 13 residues. V dropped 6 bases and J dropped 4 bases, with 15 bases sitting between them. CDR3 sequence: CSVLGGGVTEAFF. CDR3 sequence (DNA): TGCAGCGTCCTAGGGGGGGGTGTCACTGAAGCTTTCTTT.

The chain is built from TRBV30 and TRBJ1-5; 8 nucleotides align to TRBD1. The V gene's germline CDR1 is GTSNPN and CDR2 SVGIG (reference sequence). This CDR3 region has 15 residues. Germline trimming cut 2 bases from V and 6 bases from J; bases unmatched to any gene: 9. CDR3 loop: CAWSLADRESQPQHF. The CDR3 nucleotides read TGTGCCTGGAGTCTAGCGGACAGGGAAAGTCAGCCCCAGCATTTT. Together with reference TRBV30 and TRBJ1-5, the CDR3 gives the full variable domain: SQTIHQWPATLVQPVGSPLSLECTVEGTSNPNLYWYRQAAGRGLQLLFYSVGIGQISSEVPQNLSASRPQDRQFILSSKKLLLSDSGFYLCAWSLADRESQPQHFGDGTRLSIL.

The chain links TRBV14 to TRBJ2-1; 8 bases match TRBD2. The length of the CDR3 is 15 residues. V lost 4 bases, J lost 2 bases, and 4 bases stayed unmatched. Germline loops: CDR1 SGHDN, CDR2 FVKESK. In DNA form, the CDR3 reads TGTGCCAGCAGCCCCCCGGGAGGGGCCTACAATGAGCAGTTCTTC. Protein sequence: CASSPPGGAYNEQFF. The entire variable domain, with the rest obtained from reference TRBV14 and TRBJ2-1, is as follows: EAGVTQFPSHSVIEKGQTVTLRCDPISGHDNLYWYRRVMGKEIKFLLHFVKESKQDESGMPNNRFLAERTGGTYSTLKVQPAELEDSGVYFCASSPPGGAYNEQFFGPGTRLTVL.

This clone was observed a few times. The chain carries TRBV30 and TRBJ2-5; maybe TRBD2 (6 bases). The V and J ends lost 0 bases and 5 bases respectively, with 13 bases between them. This CDR3 spans 14 amino acids. Per the germline V gene, CDR1 is GTSNPN and CDR2 is SVGIG (reference sequence). The CDR3 protein is CAWSVQAGRETQYF. The CDR3 DNA reads TGTGCCTGGAGTGTACAGGCGGGAAGGGAGACCCAGTACTTC.

The CDR3 bases are TGTGCCAGCAGACCGGGACAGAATCAGCCCCAGCATTTT. It translates to CASRPGQNQPQHF. V is TRBV6-8 and J is TRBJ1-5; TRBD1 aligns across 7 bases. CDR1 is MNHGY, CDR2 SAAAGT, per germline. The trim removed 6 bases at V and 4 bases at J, leaving 3 bases unmatched. The CDR3 sequence is 13 residues long.

The chain uses TRBV28 and TRBJ1-1, with D unclear. Trimming removed 6 bases from V and 11 bases from J, with 19 bases in between. Germline V gene sequence: CDR1 MDHEN, CDR2 SYDVKM. This CDR3 is 13 amino acids long. The CDR3 loop is CASSLEGLGIAFF. In nucleotides, the CDR3 is TGTGCCAGCAGCCTAGAAGGTCTCGGCATTGCTTTCTTT.

This clone was counted between two and nine times. CDR3 protein: CASSPQGVRYTF. In DNA, the CDR3 is TGTGCCAGCAGCCCACAGGGGGTTCGCTACACCTTC. V is TRBV25-1 and J is TRBJ1-2, with 8 bases aligning to TRBD1. The V and J ends lost 6 bases and 9 bases, in that order; junction bases with no gene match: 6. The CDR3 length is 12 residues. Germline V CDR1 and CDR2: MGHDK, SYGVNS.

The rearrangement uses TRBV19 and TRBJ2-1; TRBD2 aligns across 13 bases. Germline lookup yields CDR1 LNHDA and CDR2 SQIVND (reference sequence). The CDR3 length is 16 residues. V was pared by 3 bases and J by 4 bases, with 3 bases of the junction left unmatched. The CDR3 nucleotides are TGTGCCAGTAGTATCGGGGGACTAGCGGGATACAATGAGCAGTTCTTC. Its translation: CASSIGGLAGYNEQFF.

CDR3 sequence: CASSAPGVRDKNIQYF. The CDR3 nucleotides read TGTGCCAGCAGCGCCCCAGGGGTTCGGGACAAAAACATTCAGTACTTC. The chain employs TRBV2 and TRBJ2-4; D might be TRBD1 (6 bases). The CDR3 consists of 16 residues. Germline assignment: CDR1 SNHLY and CDR2 FYNNEI. V lost 6 bases and J lost 3, with 18 bases in between.

As to this clone: A junction end diverges from the germline sequence, so it may reflect a read error. J is TRBJ2-2 and V is TRBV11-3; D possibly matches TRBD1 or TRBD2 (5 bases each). Germline V gene data show CDR1 as SGHNT and CDR2 as YENEEA. The CDR3 loop spans 14 amino acids. The DNA of the CDR3 is TGTGTCAGCAGTCGGGACGGGAACACCGGGGAGCTGTTTTTT. This gives the protein CVSSRDGNTGELFF.

The rearrangement uses TRBV25-1 and TRBJ1-2; 9 nucleotides line up with TRBD1. Germline V lookup: CDR1 MGHDK, CDR2 SYGVNS. J was trimmed by 2 bases and V by 6 bases; bases with no gene match: 4. The CDR3 is 14 amino acids. The CDR3, as DNA: TGTGCCAGCAGCGGGACAGGGATCAACTATGGCTACACCTTC. Amino acid sequence: CASSGTGINYGYTF.

The chain combines TRBV30 with TRBJ1-5; TRBD1 aligns across 9 bases. Trimming at V came to 3 bases and at J to 3 bases, leaving 6 bases not matched to a gene. The CDR3 loop spans 15 amino acids. Germline CDR1 is GTSNPN and CDR2 is SVGIG (reference sequence). The CDR3 loop is CAWSRTGVINQPQHF. The DNA of the CDR3 is TGTGCCTGGAGCCGGACAGGGGTTATCAATCAGCCCCAGCATTTT.